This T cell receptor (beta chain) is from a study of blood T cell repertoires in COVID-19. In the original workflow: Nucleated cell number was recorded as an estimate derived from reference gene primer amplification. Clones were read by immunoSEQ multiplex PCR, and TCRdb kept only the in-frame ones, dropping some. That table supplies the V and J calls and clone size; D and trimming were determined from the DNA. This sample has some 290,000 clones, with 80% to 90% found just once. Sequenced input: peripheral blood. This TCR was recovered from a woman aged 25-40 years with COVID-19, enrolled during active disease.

The CDR3 DNA follows: TGCGCCAGCAGCCACCCTTGGGCGGGACAGGGGGTTAAGGAGCCCCAGCATTTT. It codes for CASSHPWAGQGVKEPQHF. V is TRBV4-1 and J is TRBJ1-5; 11 bases map to TRBD1. J gave up 8 bases and V 3 bases, and 15 bases lay outside the gene matches. The CDR3 loop spans 18 amino acids. Germline-derived CDR1 and CDR2 are MGHRA and YSYEKL.